This T cell receptor beta chain was captured in a study of T cells in pancreatic ductal adenocarcinoma. Study findings and constraints: Mean clonality was roughly 0.1 in tumors and 0.065 to 0.075 in blood, not significantly different. Compared with tumor, blood showed more total productive templates and about 8-fold more clonotypes. Tumors hold more CD45RO+ effector T cells, which may bias toward lower diversity. This surgical cohort overrepresents the minority presenting with early-stage disease.

Surgery without prior neoadjuvant therapy was the treatment of the selected pancreatic ductal adenocarcinoma patients. Of note for this clone: What it binds is unknown.

CDR1 and CDR2 from the germline V gene are SNHLY and FYNNEI. The CDR3 spans 14 residues. The V gene end was trimmed by 6 bases and the J gene end by 5 bases; junction bases not matched to a gene: 5. Method: immunoSEQ multiplex PCR; TCRdb's copy keeps in-frame clones and lacks some. The sample has 85,000 to 120,000 clones; 90% to 95% are singletons. The rearrangement links TRBV2 to TRBJ2-7, with 12 bases lining up with TRBD1. This clonotype was sampled from a human donor with pancreatic ductal adenocarcinoma. Sequencing input: PBMCs. This chain's CDR3 is CASSRDRGLNEQYF. CDR3 coding DNA: TGTGCCAGCAGCCGGGACAGGGGGCTCAACGAGCAGTACTTC. The variable domain in full, with the rest retrieved from reference TRBV2 and TRBJ2-7, is EPEVTQTPSHQVTQMGQEVILRCVPISNHLYFYWYRQILGQKVEFLVSFYNNEISEKSEIFDDQFSVERPDGSNFTLKIRSTKLEDSAMYFCASSRDRGLNEQYFGPGTRLTVT.